This note documents a single T cell receptor beta chain sequence. The target of this receptor is not known. At one of its ends the junction is not consistent with the germline gene, which may arise from a read error. TCRbeta CDR3 regions were amplified from genomic DNA using the immunoSEQ Assay, a bias-controlled multiplex PCR. Per the original workflow: Within the assay, amplification of reference gene primers was used to estimate how many nucleated cells each sample contained. To quantify the absolute abundance of each unique TCRbeta CDR3 rearrangement, sequence reads were collapsed and filtered. Productive Simpson clonality was computed per sample as the square root of Simpson's diversity index over productive rearrangements. Held by TCRdb, this immuneACCESS table contains in-frame sequences only and omits some clones. Under half of the omission traces to an unresolved V gene where checked; the cause of the rest is unknown. From that table come the V and J calls and clone size; the DNA was used to work out D and trimming. In this sample the table shows over 60,000 clones, about 88% of which occur a single time. Around 5% of the sample comes from the top ten.

This specimen comes from a study of blood T cell repertoires in COVID-19 (dated by TCRdb to 2020 to 2021). In terms of the full investigation: The collaborator samples originated in the United States, Italy and Spain and spanned the acute and convalescent phases of COVID-19. The prospective study material was composed of cDNA or gDNA derived from T cells, B-cell-depleted T cells, or PBMCs. Subjects who had been exposed to COVID-19, were actively infected with it, or had recovered from it provided the deeply sampled blood TCRbeta repertoires that made up the dataset. The repertoires were made available in a free public database intended to serve as a resource for research on the immune response to SARS-CoV-2. Samples were obtained from the ongoing ImmuneRACE study (first 160 participants) and from 1,254 subjects provided by 6 global collaborators. A de-identified subject ID, COVID-19 status, age in years and sex were almost always included in the sample metadata. Where HLA class I and class II types were available, the types were taken from metadata supplied by the sample provider, not from assay-based typing.

Looking up the germline V gene yields CDR1 SNHLY and CDR2 FYNNEI. Spanning cysteine to phenylalanine, the CDR3 consists of 11 amino acids. The only DNA kept is the CDR3, 33 bases in frame from the first base. Each collaborating institution followed its own protocols to collect whole blood in K2EDTA tubes. For TCRbeta analysis, collaborators shipped samples in one of three forms: frozen whole blood, isolated PBMCs, or DNA extracted from either of those sample types. Overall results and qualifications from the work: The quantity of clinical and demographic metadata differed by source and by participant and was supplied without curation.

The sequencing input was peripheral blood. The sequence was collected from a woman between 50 and 59 years old with active COVID-19. In this chain, TRBV2 is recombined with TRBJ1-2; the D gene is perhaps TRBD1, from 5 matching bases. The nucleotide sequence reads as follows: TGTGCCAGCAGACAGGAAATCAGCAGCCATTTC. It is translated as CASRQEISSHF.